Sequencing of this TCR beta chain was carried out in a study of T cell repertoires in aging, cancer and after chemotherapy. As for the study in general: Over several months to years, re-sampled healthy donor repertoires clearly shared clones.

A mixed TRB-A/B primer pool amplified rearranged TRB by multiplex touch-down PCR. TCRdb itself ran the multiplex PCR reads through MiXCR, one entry per CDR3 protein. Of some 11,000 distinct CDR3 sequences in the sample, roughly 29% were seen once. This clonotype is termed medium-sized. Per germline, CDR1 DFQATT and CDR2 SNEGSKA (reference sequence). The V gene lost 3 bases and the J gene lost 3 bases, with 15 bases spanning the gap. This CDR3 is built from 15 residues. The template was genomic DNA from peripheral blood, not RNA. V gene TRBV20-1 combines with J gene TRBJ1-3; D might be TRBD1 (6 bases). The TCR sequence derives from a human donor in good health. The sequencing sample was made of blood. The CDR3 reads CSASANSGVGNTIYF. CDR3 nucleotide sequence: TGCAGTGCTAGTGCAAACTCAGGGGTTGGAAACACCATATATTTT.